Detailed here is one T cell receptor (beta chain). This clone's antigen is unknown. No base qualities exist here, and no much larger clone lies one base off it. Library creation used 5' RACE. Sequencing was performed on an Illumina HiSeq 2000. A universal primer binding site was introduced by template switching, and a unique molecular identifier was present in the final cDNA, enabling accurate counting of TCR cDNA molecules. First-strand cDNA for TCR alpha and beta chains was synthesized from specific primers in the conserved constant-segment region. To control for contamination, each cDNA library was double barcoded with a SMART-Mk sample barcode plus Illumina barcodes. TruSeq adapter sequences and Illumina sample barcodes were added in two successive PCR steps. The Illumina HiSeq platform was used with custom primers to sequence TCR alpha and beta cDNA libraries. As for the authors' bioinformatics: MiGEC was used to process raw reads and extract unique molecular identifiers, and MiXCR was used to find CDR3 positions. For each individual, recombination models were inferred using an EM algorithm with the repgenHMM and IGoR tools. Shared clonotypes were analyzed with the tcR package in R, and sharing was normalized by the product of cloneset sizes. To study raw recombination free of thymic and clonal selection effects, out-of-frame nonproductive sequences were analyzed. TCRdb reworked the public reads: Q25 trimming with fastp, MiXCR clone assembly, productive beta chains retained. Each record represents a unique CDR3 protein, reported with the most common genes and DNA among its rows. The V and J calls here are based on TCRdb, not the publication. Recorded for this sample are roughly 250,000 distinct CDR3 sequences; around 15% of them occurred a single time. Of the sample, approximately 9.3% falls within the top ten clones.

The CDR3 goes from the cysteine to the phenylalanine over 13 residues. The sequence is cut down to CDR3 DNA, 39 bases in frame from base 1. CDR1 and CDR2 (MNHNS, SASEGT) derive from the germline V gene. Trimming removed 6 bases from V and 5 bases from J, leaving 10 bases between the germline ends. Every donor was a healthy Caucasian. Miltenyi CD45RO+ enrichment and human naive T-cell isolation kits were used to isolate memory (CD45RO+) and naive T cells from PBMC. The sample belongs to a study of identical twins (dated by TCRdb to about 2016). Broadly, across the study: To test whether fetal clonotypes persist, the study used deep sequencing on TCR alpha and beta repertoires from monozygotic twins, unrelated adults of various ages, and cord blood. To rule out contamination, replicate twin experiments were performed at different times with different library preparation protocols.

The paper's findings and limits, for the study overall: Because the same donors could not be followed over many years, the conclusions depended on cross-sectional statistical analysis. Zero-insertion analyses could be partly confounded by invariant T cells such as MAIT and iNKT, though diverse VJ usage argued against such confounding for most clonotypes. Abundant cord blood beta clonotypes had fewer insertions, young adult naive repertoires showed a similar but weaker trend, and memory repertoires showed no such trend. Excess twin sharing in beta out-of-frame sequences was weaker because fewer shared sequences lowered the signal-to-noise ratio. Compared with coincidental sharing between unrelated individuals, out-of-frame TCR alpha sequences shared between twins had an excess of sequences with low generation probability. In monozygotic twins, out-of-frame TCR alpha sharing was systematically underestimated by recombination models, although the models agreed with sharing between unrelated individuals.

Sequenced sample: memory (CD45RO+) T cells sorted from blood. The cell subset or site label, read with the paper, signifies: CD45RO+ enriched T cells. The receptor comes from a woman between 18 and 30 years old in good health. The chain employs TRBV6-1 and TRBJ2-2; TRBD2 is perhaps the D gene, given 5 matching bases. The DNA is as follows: TGTGCCAGCAGATCCCCGGGGACCGGGGAGCTGTTTTTT. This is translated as CASRSPGTGELFF.